A selection of T cell receptor beta chains follows, all from one sample in a study of shared clonotypes between healthy human individuals. Produced via immunoSEQ multiplex PCR; TCRdb's table is partial and in-frame only. Of about 1.5 million clones detected, roughly 96% appear once; the ten largest clones hold over 1%. The sequenced sample consisted of naive CD4+ T cells sorted from blood. These receptors were collected from a man aged 30 to 45 in good health. Each CDR3 is given with its conserved first and last residue. A D gene is named only where the DNA matches it firmly. Only part of the rows carry a size: once, few, many, or a class if the clone is expanded.

V gene: TRBV28
D gene: TRBD2
clone size: .
J gene: TRBJ2-1
CDR3 length: 16
CDR3 DNA: TGTGCCAGCAGTTCCCCGGGACTAGCGACTTACAATGAGCAGTTCTTC
CDR3 protein: CASSSPGLATYNEQFF

V gene: TRBV30
D gene: .
clone size: .
J gene: TRBJ2-3
CDR3 length: 12
CDR3 DNA: TGTGCCTGGAGTGTAGCCACCTATACGCAGTATTTT
CDR3 protein: CAWSVATYTQYF

V gene: TRBV11-2
D gene: TRBD2
clone size: .
J gene: TRBJ2-3
CDR3 length: 16
CDR3 DNA: TGTGCCAGCAGCCCCGGACTAGCGGGATTTACGGATACGCAGTATTTT
CDR3 protein: CASSPGLAGFTDTQYF

V gene: TRBV5-5
D gene: .
clone size: .
J gene: TRBJ1-4
CDR3 length: 14
CDR3 DNA: TGTGCCAGCAGCTTGGGTCAGAATAATGAAAAACTGTTTTTT
CDR3 protein: CASSLGQNNEKLFF

V gene: TRBV4-1
D gene: TRBD2
clone size: .
J gene: TRBJ2-7
CDR3 length: 15
CDR3 DNA: TGCGCCAGCAGCACCGTTAGCGGGGGGCCCTACGAGCAGTACTTC
CDR3 protein: CASSTVSGGPYEQYF

V gene: TRBV9
D gene: .
clone size: .
J gene: TRBJ2-7
CDR3 length: 13
CDR3 DNA: TGTGCCAGCAGCGTATTAATGGGCTACGAGCAGTACTTC
CDR3 protein: CASSVLMGYEQYF

V gene: TRBV5-1
D gene: .
clone size: .
J gene: TRBJ2-1
CDR3 length: 13
CDR3 DNA: TGCGCCAGCAGCTTGGGTGGGGGCGATGAGCAGTTCTTC
CDR3 protein: CASSLGGGDEQFF

V gene: TRBV12-2
D gene: .
clone size: .
J gene: TRBJ1-3
CDR3 length: 14
CDR3 DNA: TGTGCAAGTCGCTTAGTTATTGGCTCAAACACCATATATTTT
CDR3 protein: CASRLVIGSNTIYF

V gene: TRBV6-5
D gene: .
clone size: .
J gene: TRBJ2-7
CDR3 length: 12
CDR3 DNA: TGTGCCAGCAGTCGGGGGCACTGGGAGCAGTACTTC
CDR3 protein: CASSRGHWEQYF

V gene: TRBV5-1
D gene: .
clone size: .
J gene: TRBJ2-1
CDR3 length: 15
CDR3 DNA: TGCGCCAGCAGTACTGGGGTGAGCTCCTACAATGAGCAGTTCTTC
CDR3 protein: CASSTGVSSYNEQFF

V gene: TRBV5-6
D gene: .
clone size: .
J gene: TRBJ1-5
CDR3 length: 16
CDR3 DNA: TGTGCCAGCAGCTTTAGGACAGTTCAGAGCAATCAGCCCCAGCATTTT
CDR3 protein: CASSFRTVQSNQPQHF

V gene: TRBV10-1
D gene: TRBD1
clone size: .
J gene: TRBJ2-3
CDR3 length: 13
CDR3 DNA: TGCGCCAGCAGTGCATTTACAGGGGCTACGCAGTATTTT
CDR3 protein: CASSAFTGATQYF

V gene: TRBV7-9
D gene: .
clone size: .
J gene: TRBJ2-3
CDR3 length: 16
CDR3 DNA: TGTGCCAGCAGCTTAGCGGAGGGACCGAAGACAGATACGCAGTATTTT
CDR3 protein: CASSLAEGPKTDTQYF

V gene: TRBV21-1
D gene: .
clone size: .
J gene: TRBJ1-4
CDR3 length: 15
CDR3 DNA: TGTGCCAGCAGCAAAGGAGGACAGGGCGGTGAAAAACTGTTTTTT
CDR3 protein: CASSKGGQGGEKLFF

V gene: TRBV10-3
D gene: TRBD2
clone size: .
J gene: TRBJ2-1
CDR3 length: 13
CDR3 DNA: TGTGCCATCAGTGAGCCCGAGGGACTAGTAGGGTTCTTC
CDR3 protein: CAISEPEGLVGFF

V gene: TRBV5-4
D gene: TRBD2
clone size: .
J gene: TRBJ2-1
CDR3 length: 13
CDR3 DNA: TGTGCCAGCAGCTTGCGGGAGGTCTATGAGCAGTTCTTC
CDR3 protein: CASSLREVYEQFF

V gene: TRBV18
D gene: .
clone size: .
J gene: TRBJ2-5
CDR3 length: 15
CDR3 DNA: TGTGCCAGCTCACCGAACATAATGGGCGAGAAGACCCAGTACTTC
CDR3 protein: CASSPNIMGEKTQYF

V gene: TRBV15
D gene: TRBD1
clone size: .
J gene: TRBJ2-7
CDR3 length: 17
CDR3 DNA: TGTGCCACCAGCAAATTGTTCGGGACAGAATTATCCTACGAGCAGTACTTC
CDR3 protein: CATSKLFGTELSYEQYF

V gene: TRBV19
D gene: .
clone size: .
J gene: TRBJ2-3
CDR3 length: 12
CDR3 DNA: TGTGCCAGTAGTATTCGGGCAGGGGCGCAGTATTTT
CDR3 protein: CASSIRAGAQYF

V gene: TRBV5-1
D gene: .
clone size: .
J gene: TRBJ1-1
CDR3 length: 14
CDR3 DNA: TGCGCCAGCAGCTTCGGGGGGCCGAGCACTGAAGCTTTCTTT
CDR3 protein: CASSFGGPSTEAFF

V gene: TRBV9
D gene: TRBD2
clone size: .
J gene: TRBJ2-7
CDR3 length: 17
CDR3 DNA: TGTGCCAGCAGCGCAGATCCTAGCGGGTATCTCTTACACGAGCAGTACTTC
CDR3 protein: CASSADPSGYLLHEQYF

V gene: TRBV7-8
D gene: .
clone size: .
J gene: TRBJ2-7
CDR3 length: 15
CDR3 DNA: TGTGCCAGCAGCATAGGTGGGATTTTGGTTTACGAGCAGTACTTC
CDR3 protein: CASSIGGILVYEQYF

V gene: TRBV9
D gene: .
clone size: .
J gene: TRBJ2-7
CDR3 length: 14
CDR3 DNA: TGTGCCAGCAGCGCTTCGACCGTAGCCTACGAGCAGTACTTC
CDR3 protein: CASSASTVAYEQYF

V gene: TRBV28
D gene: .
clone size: .
J gene: TRBJ2-7
CDR3 length: 14
CDR3 DNA: TGTGCCAGCTCCTCTCCGGGGGCGCTTCGGTGGTTGTACTTC
CDR3 protein: CASSSPGALRWLYF

V gene: TRBV2
D gene: .
clone size: .
J gene: TRBJ2-3
CDR3 length: 17
CDR3 DNA: TGTGCCAGCAGACACACGAACGGCTACAGGGTCACAGATACGCAGTATTTT
CDR3 protein: CASRHTNGYRVTDTQYF

V gene: TRBV2
D gene: .
clone size: .
J gene: TRBJ2-1
CDR3 length: 13
CDR3 DNA: TGTGCCAGCAGTGGACGGGCCATCAATGAGCAGTTCTTC
CDR3 protein: CASSGRAINEQFF

V gene: TRBV5-1
D gene: TRBD1
clone size: .
J gene: TRBJ1-4
CDR3 length: 13
CDR3 DNA: TGCGCCAGCACCCGGGACAGTAATGAAAAACTGTTTTTT
CDR3 protein: CASTRDSNEKLFF

V gene: TRBV5-6
D gene: TRBD1
clone size: .
J gene: TRBJ2-5
CDR3 length: 13
CDR3 DNA: TGTGCCAGCAGCGGACAGGGGAGGGAGACCCAGTACTTC
CDR3 protein: CASSGQGRETQYF

V gene: TRBV6-5
D gene: .
clone size: .
J gene: TRBJ2-7
CDR3 length: 11
CDR3 DNA: TGTGCCAGCAGTACCCCGTCGGAGCAGTACTTC
CDR3 protein: CASSTPSEQYF

V gene: TRBV7-2
D gene: TRBD1
clone size: .
J gene: TRBJ2-5
CDR3 length: 13
CDR3 DNA: TGTGCCAGCAGCACAGGACAGGGAGGGACCCAGTACTTC
CDR3 protein: CASSTGQGGTQYF

V gene: TRBV7-9
D gene: TRBD2
clone size: once
J gene: TRBJ2-3
CDR3 length: 15
CDR3 DNA: TGTGCCAGCAGCTTGTCGGTAGCGGGAGCAGATACGCAGTATTTT
CDR3 protein: CASSLSVAGADTQYF

V gene: TRBV28
D gene: .
clone size: .
J gene: TRBJ1-2
CDR3 length: 12
CDR3 DNA: TGTGCCAGCAGTTTCCTACGTAATGGCTACACCTTC
CDR3 protein: CASSFLRNGYTF

V gene: TRBV18
D gene: .
clone size: .
J gene: TRBJ1-3
CDR3 length: 19
CDR3 DNA: TGTGCCAGCTCACCAATTGTGCCAGGGCGCACCGGACAGGGAAACACCATATATTTT
CDR3 protein: CASSPIVPGRTGQGNTIYF

V gene: TRBV7-2
D gene: .
clone size: .
J gene: TRBJ2-5
CDR3 length: 16
CDR3 DNA: TGTGCCAGCAGTTCTCGGTTGGAGGGGGCGCGGGAGACCCAGTACTTC
CDR3 protein: CASSSRLEGARETQYF

V gene: TRBV2
D gene: .
clone size: .
J gene: TRBJ1-1
CDR3 length: 14
CDR3 DNA: TGTGCCAGCAGTGAAGTTAACATGTACACTGAAGCTTTCTTT
CDR3 protein: CASSEVNMYTEAFF

V gene: TRBV5-1
D gene: TRBD1
clone size: .
J gene: TRBJ2-7
CDR3 length: 16
CDR3 DNA: TGCGCCAGCAGCTTTTTTTTCAGGACAGGGGGTTACGAGCAGTACTTC
CDR3 protein: CASSFFFRTGGYEQYF

V gene: TRBV5-4
D gene: TRBD2
clone size: .
J gene: TRBJ2-1
CDR3 length: 16
CDR3 DNA: TGTGCCAGCAGCTTGGGGAGCGGGATCCCCTACAATGAGCAGTTCTTC
CDR3 protein: CASSLGSGIPYNEQFF

V gene: TRBV5-1
D gene: TRBD1
clone size: once
J gene: TRBJ2-7
CDR3 length: 13
CDR3 DNA: TGCGCCAGCAGCATAGGACAGGGGAGGGAGCAGTACTTC
CDR3 protein: CASSIGQGREQYF

V gene: TRBV10-1
D gene: TRBD2
clone size: .
J gene: TRBJ2-3
CDR3 length: 15
CDR3 DNA: TGCGCCAGCAGTGCTACTAGCGGGCGCACAGATACGCAGTATTTT
CDR3 protein: CASSATSGRTDTQYF

V gene: TRBV28
D gene: .
clone size: .
J gene: TRBJ1-2
CDR3 length: 14
CDR3 DNA: TGTGCCAGCAGACTTACCGGGCCGTTTTATGGCTACACCTTC
CDR3 protein: CASRLTGPFYGYTF

V gene: TRBV10-1
D gene: .
clone size: .
J gene: TRBJ2-4
CDR3 length: 16
CDR3 DNA: TGCGCCAGCAGTGAGTCTAAGGATAGAAGGAAAAACATTCAGTACTTC
CDR3 protein: CASSESKDRRKNIQYF

V gene: TRBV29-1
D gene: .
clone size: .
J gene: TRBJ2-3
CDR3 length: 12
CDR3 DNA: TGCAGCATCTCGACTGGCACAGATACGCAGTATTTT
CDR3 protein: CSISTGTDTQYF

V gene: TRBV9
D gene: TRBD2
clone size: .
J gene: TRBJ2-7
CDR3 length: 16
CDR3 DNA: TGTGCCAGCAGCGTGGGACTAGCGGGTCCGAATGGCGAGCAGTACTTC
CDR3 protein: CASSVGLAGPNGEQYF

V gene: TRBV2
D gene: TRBD1
clone size: .
J gene: TRBJ2-5
CDR3 length: 15
CDR3 DNA: TGTGCCAGCAGTTTCTTAACAGGGGGAGAAGAGACCCAGTACTTC
CDR3 protein: CASSFLTGGEETQYF

V gene: TRBV5-4
D gene: TRBD1
clone size: .
J gene: TRBJ1-2
CDR3 length: 14
CDR3 DNA: TGTGCCAGCAGCTGGACAGGGGGCTTTCTCGGCTACACCTTC
CDR3 protein: CASSWTGGFLGYTF

V gene: TRBV19
D gene: .
clone size: .
J gene: TRBJ2-2
CDR3 length: 15
CDR3 DNA: TGTGCCAGTAGTCGTTTCGGCAGCTCTACCGGGGAGCTGTTTTTT
CDR3 protein: CASSRFGSSTGELFF

V gene: TRBV30
D gene: .
clone size: .
J gene: TRBJ1-2
CDR3 length: 13
CDR3 DNA: TGTGCCTGGAGAGATGACCGGGGCTATGGCTACACCTTC
CDR3 protein: CAWRDDRGYGYTF

V gene: TRBV5-1
D gene: .
clone size: .
J gene: TRBJ2-7
CDR3 length: 14
CDR3 DNA: TGCGCCAGCAGCTTGGAGGCGACTATCTACGAGCAGTACTTC
CDR3 protein: CASSLEATIYEQYF

V gene: TRBV10-3
D gene: .
clone size: .
J gene: TRBJ1-2
CDR3 length: 13
CDR3 DNA: TGTGCCATCAGTGAGTCACAAGACTATGGCTACACCTTC
CDR3 protein: CAISESQDYGYTF

V gene: TRBV5-4
D gene: .
clone size: .
J gene: TRBJ2-3
CDR3 length: 14
CDR3 DNA: TGTGCCAGTGCCTTAAGGGCGGTCACAGATACGCAGTATTTT
CDR3 protein: CASALRAVTDTQYF

V gene: TRBV7-9
D gene: TRBD2
clone size: .
J gene: TRBJ2-1
CDR3 length: 19
CDR3 DNA: TGTGCCAGCAGCTTAGCGATCGGTAGCGGGAGTCTGTCCTACAATGAGCAGTTCTTC
CDR3 protein: CASSLAIGSGSLSYNEQFF

V gene: TRBV5-6
D gene: .
clone size: .
J gene: TRBJ1-5
CDR3 length: 18
CDR3 DNA: TGTGCCAGCAGCCGTCAGCAGGGGAGTTTTAGGAGCAATCAGCCCCAGCATTTT
CDR3 protein: CASSRQQGSFRSNQPQHF

V gene: TRBV5-1
D gene: .
clone size: .
J gene: TRBJ2-3
CDR3 length: 15
CDR3 DNA: TGCGCCAGCAGCTTGGGTGGACAAAGCACAGATACGCAGTATTTT
CDR3 protein: CASSLGGQSTDTQYF

V gene: TRBV9
D gene: TRBD1
clone size: .
J gene: TRBJ2-7
CDR3 length: 12
CDR3 DNA: TGTGCCGCATCGACAGGGCTGAACGAGCAGTACTTC
CDR3 protein: CAASTGLNEQYF

V gene: TRBV5-1
D gene: .
clone size: .
J gene: TRBJ2-7
CDR3 length: 14
CDR3 DNA: TGCGCCAGCAGCTTGGTAGGGGAATCCTACGAGCAGTACTTC
CDR3 protein: CASSLVGESYEQYF

V gene: TRBV7-9
D gene: TRBD2
clone size: .
J gene: TRBJ2-7
CDR3 length: 17
CDR3 DNA: TGTGCCAGCAGCTATGGGTTGGGTGCTAGCGGGGCCTACGAGCAGTACTTC
CDR3 protein: CASSYGLGASGAYEQYF

V gene: TRBV10-3
D gene: .
clone size: .
J gene: TRBJ1-1
CDR3 length: 12
CDR3 DNA: TGTGCCATCGGCAGGGTGGTCACTGAAGCTTTCTTT
CDR3 protein: CAIGRVVTEAFF

V gene: TRBV21-1
D gene: .
clone size: .
J gene: TRBJ1-1
CDR3 length: 17
CDR3 DNA: TGTGCCAGCAGCAAAGATGGGTTGTGGGGGCAACACACTGAAGCTTTCTTT
CDR3 protein: CASSKDGLWGQHTEAFF